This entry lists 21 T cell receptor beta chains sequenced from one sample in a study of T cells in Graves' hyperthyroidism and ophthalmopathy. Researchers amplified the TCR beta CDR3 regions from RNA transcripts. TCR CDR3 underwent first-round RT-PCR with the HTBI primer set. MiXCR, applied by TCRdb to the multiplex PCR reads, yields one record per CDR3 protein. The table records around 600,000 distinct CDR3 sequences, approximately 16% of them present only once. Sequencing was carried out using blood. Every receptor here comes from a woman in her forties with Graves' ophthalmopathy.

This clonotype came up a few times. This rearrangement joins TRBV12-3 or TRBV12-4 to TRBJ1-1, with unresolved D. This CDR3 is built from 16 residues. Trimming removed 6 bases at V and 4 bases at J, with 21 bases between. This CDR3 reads CASSLTVRDMTTEAFF. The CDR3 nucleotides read TGTGCCAGCAGCCTTACGGTTCGGGATATGACCACTGAAGCTTTCTTT.

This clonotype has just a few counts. The CDR3 nucleotides are TGTGCCAGCAGTCACGGGCAGGCCCAGTACTTC. It specifies CASSHGQAQYF. This rearrangement joins TRBV6-1 to TRBJ2-5; D not certain. V was shortened by 5 bases and J by 9 bases, with 10 bases between the two germline ends. The CDR3 consists of 11 residues. Germline V lookup: CDR1 MNHNS, CDR2 SASEGT.

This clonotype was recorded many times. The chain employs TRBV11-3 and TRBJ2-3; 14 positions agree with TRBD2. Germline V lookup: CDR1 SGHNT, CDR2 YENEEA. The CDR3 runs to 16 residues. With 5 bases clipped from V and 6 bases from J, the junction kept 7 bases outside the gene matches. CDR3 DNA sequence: TGTGCCAGCAGCCTACGTGGGACTAGCGGGAGTGATACGCAGTATTTT. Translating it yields CASSLRGTSGSDTQYF.

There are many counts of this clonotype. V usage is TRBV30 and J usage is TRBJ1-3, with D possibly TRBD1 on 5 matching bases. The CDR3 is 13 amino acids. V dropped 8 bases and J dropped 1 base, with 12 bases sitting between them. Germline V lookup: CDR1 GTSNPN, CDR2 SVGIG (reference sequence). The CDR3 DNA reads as TGTGCCCTGGGACTCGAGTCTGGAAACACCATATATTTT. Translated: CALGLESGNTIYF.

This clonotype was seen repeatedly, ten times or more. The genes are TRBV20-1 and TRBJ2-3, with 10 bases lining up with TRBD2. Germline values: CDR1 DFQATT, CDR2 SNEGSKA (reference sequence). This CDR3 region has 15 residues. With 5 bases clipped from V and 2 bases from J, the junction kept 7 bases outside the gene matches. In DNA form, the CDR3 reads TGCAGTGCTGGCGGGACTAGCGCTAACACAGATACGCAGTATTTT. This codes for CSAGGTSANTDTQYF.

As DNA, the CDR3 is TGCAGTTTGACAGGGGTTAAGGACTATGGCTACACCTTC. It specifies CSLTGVKDYGYTF. This chain joins TRBV20-1 and TRBJ1-2; TRBD1 agrees at 8 bases. Germline CDR1 and CDR2: DFQATT and SNEGSKA (reference sequence). The CDR3 extends over 13 amino acids. V shed 8 bases and J 3 bases; nucleotides not matched to a gene: 8.

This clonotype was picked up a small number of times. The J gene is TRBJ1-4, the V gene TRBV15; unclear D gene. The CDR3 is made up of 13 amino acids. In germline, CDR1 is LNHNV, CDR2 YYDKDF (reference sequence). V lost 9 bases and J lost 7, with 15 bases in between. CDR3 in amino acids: CATSAGWLEKLFF. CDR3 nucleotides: TGTGCCACGTCTGCGGGCTGGCTTGAAAAACTGTTTTTT.

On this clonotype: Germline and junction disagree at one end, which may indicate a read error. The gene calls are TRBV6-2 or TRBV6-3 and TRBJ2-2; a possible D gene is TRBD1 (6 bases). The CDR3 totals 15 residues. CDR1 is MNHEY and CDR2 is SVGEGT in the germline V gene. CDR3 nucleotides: TGTGCCAGCAGTTACTCGGCAGGGGCGACCGGGGAGCTGTCTTTT. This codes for CASSYSAGATGELSF.

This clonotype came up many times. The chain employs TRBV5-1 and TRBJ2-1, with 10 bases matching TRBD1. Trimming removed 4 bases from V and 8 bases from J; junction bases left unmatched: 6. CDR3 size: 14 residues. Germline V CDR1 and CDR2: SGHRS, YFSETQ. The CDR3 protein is CASSPGQGSYEQFF. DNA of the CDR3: TGCGCCAGCAGCCCGGGACAGGGGAGTTATGAGCAGTTCTTC. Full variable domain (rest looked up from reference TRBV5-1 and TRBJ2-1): KAGVTQTPRYLIKTRGQQVTLSCSPISGHRSVSWYQQTPGQGLQFLFEYFSETQRNKGNFPGRFSGRQFSNSRSEMNVSTLELGDSALYLCASSPGQGSYEQFFGPGTRLTVL.

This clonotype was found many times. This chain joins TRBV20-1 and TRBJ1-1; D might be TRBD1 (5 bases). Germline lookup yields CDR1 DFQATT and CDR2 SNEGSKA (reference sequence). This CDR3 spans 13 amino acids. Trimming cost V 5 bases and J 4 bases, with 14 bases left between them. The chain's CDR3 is CSASPGRGTEAFF. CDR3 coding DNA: TGCAGTGCTTCACCAGGGAGAGGCACTGAAGCTTTCTTT.

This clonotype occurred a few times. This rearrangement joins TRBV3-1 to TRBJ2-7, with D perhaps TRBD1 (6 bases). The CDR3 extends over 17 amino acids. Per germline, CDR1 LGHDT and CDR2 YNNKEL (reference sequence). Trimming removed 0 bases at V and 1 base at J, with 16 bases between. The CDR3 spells CASSQEVWGRKSYEQYF. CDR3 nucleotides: TGTGCCAGCAGCCAAGAGGTTTGGGGGCGGAAATCCTACGAGCAGTACTTC.

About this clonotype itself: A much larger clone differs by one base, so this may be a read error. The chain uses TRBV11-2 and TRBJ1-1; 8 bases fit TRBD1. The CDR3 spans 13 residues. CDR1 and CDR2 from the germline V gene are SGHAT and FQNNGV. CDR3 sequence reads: CAGSVQGDTEAFF. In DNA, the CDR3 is TGTGCCGGCAGCGTACAGGGGGACACTGAAGCTTTCTTT.

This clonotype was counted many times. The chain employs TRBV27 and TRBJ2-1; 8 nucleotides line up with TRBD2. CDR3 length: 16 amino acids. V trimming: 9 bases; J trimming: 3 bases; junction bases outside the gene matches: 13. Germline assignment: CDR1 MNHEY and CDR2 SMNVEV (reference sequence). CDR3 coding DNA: TGTGCCAGACCAAACCTCGGGGGGGCAGACTACAATGAGCAGTTCTTC. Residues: CARPNLGGADYNEQFF.

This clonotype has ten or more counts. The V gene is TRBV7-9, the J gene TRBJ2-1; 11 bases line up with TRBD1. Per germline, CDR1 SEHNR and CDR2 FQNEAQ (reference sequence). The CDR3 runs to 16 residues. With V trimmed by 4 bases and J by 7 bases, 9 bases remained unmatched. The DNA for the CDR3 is TGTGCCAGCAGCTCAGCCGGGACAGGGGGAACAAATGAGCAGTTCTTC. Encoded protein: CASSSAGTGGTNEQFF.

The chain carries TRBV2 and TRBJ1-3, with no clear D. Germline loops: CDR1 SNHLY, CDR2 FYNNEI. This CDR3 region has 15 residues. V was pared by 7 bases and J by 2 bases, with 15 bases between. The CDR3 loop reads CASTPRTRTGNTIYF. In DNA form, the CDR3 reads TGTGCCAGCACCCCCCGGACGAGGACTGGAAACACCATATATTTT.

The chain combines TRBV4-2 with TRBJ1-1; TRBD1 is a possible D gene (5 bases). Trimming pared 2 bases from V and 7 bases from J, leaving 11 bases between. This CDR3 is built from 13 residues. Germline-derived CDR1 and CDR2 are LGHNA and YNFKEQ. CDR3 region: CASSQYEGLEAFF. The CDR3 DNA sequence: TGTGCCAGCAGCCAATACGAGGGACTTGAAGCTTTCTTT.

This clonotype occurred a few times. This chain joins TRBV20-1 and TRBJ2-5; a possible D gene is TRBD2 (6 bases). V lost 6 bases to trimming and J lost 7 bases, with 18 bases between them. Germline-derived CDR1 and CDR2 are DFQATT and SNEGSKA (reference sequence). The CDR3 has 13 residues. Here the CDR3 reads CSALTSVGGTQYF. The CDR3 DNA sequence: TGCAGTGCACTTACCTCGGTGGGAGGGACCCAGTACTTC.

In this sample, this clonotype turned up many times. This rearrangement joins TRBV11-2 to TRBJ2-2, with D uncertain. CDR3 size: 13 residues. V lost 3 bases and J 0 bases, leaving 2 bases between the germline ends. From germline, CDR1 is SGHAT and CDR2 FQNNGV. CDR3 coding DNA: TGTGCCAGCAGCTTTACGAACACCGGGGAGCTGTTTTTT. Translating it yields CASSFTNTGELFF.

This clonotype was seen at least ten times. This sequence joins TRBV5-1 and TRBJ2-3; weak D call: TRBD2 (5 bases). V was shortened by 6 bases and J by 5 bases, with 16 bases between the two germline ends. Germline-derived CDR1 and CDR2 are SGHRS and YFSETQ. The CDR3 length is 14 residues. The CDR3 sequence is CASNDGGAVDTQYF. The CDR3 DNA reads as TGCGCCAGCAACGATGGAGGCGCGGTAGATACGCAGTATTTT.

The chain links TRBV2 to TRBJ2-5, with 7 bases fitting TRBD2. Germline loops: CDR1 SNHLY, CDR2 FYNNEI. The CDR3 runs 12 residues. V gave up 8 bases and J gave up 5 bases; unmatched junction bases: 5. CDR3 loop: CASRYGGETQYF. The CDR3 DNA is TGTGCCAGCCGATACGGGGGGGAGACCCAGTACTTC.

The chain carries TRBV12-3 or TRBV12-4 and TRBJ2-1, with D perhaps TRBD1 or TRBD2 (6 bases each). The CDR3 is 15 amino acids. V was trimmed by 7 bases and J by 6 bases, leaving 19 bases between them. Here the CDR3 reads CASKRGGQFLNEQFF. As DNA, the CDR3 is TGTGCCAGCAAACGGGGAGGACAGTTTCTCAATGAGCAGTTCTTC.